This T cell receptor beta chain was sequenced for a study of T cell responses to AZD1222 COVID-19 vaccine. Assay used: immunoSEQ multiplex PCR; TCRdb lists only in-frame clones, some missing. The sample consists of tens of thousands of clones, roughly 90% of them appearing once. Concerning this clone: Its antigen remains unidentified.

Trimming stripped 3 bases from V and 9 bases from J, with 14 bases between. The CDR3 loop spans 13 amino acids. Germline values: CDR1 SGHTA, CDR2 FQGNSA. Study outcomes and limitations: Only after the peak T cell response were repertoires sampled. Along spike, vaccine-associated CD4 TCRs were found throughout, with dominance at 160-218 and 743-854.

Sequencing was performed on peripheral blood, taken on day 0 of AZD1222 vaccination. This chain connects TRBV7-2 to TRBJ2-5, with D hard to call. The receptor was isolated from an adult in good health. The CDR3 is CASSLGPKRPQYF. The CDR3 nucleotides are TGTGCCAGCAGCTTGGGCCCCAAGAGACCCCAGTACTTC.